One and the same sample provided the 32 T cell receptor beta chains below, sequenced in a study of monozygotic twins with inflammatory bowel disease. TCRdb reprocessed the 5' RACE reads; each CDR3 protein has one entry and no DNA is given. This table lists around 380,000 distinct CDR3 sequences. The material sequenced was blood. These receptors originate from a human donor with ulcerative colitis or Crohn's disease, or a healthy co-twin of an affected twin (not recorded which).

The CDR3 here is CAISDLSAGFKGYGYTF. The chain joins TRBV10-3 to TRBJ1-2. CDR1 ENHRY and CDR2 SYGVKD come from the germline V gene. The length of the CDR3 is 17 residues.

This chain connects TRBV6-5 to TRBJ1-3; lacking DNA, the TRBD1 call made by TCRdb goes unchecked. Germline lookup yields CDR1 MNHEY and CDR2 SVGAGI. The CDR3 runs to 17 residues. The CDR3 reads CASSYSRGQLSGNTIYF.

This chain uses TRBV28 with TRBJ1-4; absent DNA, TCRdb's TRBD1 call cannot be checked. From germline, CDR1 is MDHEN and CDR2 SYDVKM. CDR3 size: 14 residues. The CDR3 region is CASSSPGGNEKLFF. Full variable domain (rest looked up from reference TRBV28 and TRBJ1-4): DVKVTQSSRYLVKRTGEKVFLECVQDMDHENMFWYRQDPGLGLRLIYFSYDVKMKEKGDIPEGYSVSREKKERFSLILESASTNQTSMYLCASSSPGGNEKLFFGSGTQLSVL.

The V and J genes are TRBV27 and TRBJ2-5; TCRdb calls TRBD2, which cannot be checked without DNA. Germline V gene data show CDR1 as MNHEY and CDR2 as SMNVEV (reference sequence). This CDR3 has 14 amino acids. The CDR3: CASMGALGVETQYF.

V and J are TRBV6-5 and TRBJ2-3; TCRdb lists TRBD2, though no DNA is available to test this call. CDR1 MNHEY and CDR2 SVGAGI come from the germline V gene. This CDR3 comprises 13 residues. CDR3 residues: CASSPPAGDTQYF.

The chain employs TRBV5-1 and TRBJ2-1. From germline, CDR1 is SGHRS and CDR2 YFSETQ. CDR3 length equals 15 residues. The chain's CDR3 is CASSLGRDFYNEQFF.

CDR3 region: CASSPSTFYGQYF. The V call is TRBV28, the J call TRBJ2-7; TCRdb reports TRBD2, a call that lacks DNA to check it against. The germline V gene encodes CDR1 MDHEN and CDR2 SYDVKM. This CDR3 is 13 amino acids long.

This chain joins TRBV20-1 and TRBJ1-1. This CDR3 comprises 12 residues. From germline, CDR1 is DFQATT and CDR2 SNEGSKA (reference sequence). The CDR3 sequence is CSVTGGGLEAFF.

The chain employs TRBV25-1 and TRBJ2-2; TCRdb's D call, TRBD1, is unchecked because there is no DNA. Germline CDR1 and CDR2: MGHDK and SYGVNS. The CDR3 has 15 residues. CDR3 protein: CASSSKGVNTGELFF.

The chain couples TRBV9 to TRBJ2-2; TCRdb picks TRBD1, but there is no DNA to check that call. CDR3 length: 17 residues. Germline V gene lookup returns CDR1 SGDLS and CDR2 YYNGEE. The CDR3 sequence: CASSDEQGRVNTGELFF. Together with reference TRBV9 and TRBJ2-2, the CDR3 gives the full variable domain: DSGVTQTPKHLITATGQRVTLRCSPRSGDLSVYWYQQSLDQGLQFLIQYYNGEERAKGNILERFSAQQFPDLHSELNLSSLELGDSALYFCASSDEQGRVNTGELFFGEGSRLTVL.

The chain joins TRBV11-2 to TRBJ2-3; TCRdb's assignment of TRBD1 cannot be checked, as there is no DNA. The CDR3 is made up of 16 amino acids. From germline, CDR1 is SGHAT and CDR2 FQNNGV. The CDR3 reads CASRSLGGLGTDTQYF.

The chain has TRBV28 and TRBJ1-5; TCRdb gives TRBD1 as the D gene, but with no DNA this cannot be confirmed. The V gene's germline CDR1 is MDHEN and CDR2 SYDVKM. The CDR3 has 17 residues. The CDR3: CASSSGTGGHSNQPQHF.

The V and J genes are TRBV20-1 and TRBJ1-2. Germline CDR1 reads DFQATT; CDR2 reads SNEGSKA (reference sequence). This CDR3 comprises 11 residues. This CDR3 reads CSAPSTGGYTF.

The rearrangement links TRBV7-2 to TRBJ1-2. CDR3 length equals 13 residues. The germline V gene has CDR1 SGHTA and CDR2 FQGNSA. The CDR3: CASSLDFLYGYTF.

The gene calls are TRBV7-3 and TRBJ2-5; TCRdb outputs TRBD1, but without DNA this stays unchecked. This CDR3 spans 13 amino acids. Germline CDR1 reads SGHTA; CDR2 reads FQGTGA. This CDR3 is CASSRGMGETQYF.

CDR3 residues: CASSYDWGRDNEQYF. The chain combines TRBV6-5 with TRBJ2-7; there is no DNA to check the TCRdb D call of TRBD1. Germline V lookup: CDR1 MNHEY, CDR2 SVGAGI. The CDR3 is 15 residues long.

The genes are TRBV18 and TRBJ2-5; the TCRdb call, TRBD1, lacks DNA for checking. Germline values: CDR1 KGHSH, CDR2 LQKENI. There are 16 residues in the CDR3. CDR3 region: CASSPLGQGPKETQYF.

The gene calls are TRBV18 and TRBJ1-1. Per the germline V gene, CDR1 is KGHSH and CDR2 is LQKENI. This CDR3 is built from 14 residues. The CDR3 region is CASSDQSTNTEAFF.

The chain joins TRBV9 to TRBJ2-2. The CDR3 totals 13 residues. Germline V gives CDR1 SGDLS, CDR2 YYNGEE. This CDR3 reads CASSASNTGELFF.

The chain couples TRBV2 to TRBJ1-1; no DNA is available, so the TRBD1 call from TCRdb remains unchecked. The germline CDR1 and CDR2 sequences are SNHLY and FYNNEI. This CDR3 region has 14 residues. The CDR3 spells CASLSQGGNTEAFF.

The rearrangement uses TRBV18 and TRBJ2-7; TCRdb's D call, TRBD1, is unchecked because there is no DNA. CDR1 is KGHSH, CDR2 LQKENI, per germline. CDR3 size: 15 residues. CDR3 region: CASSGNSGQGYEQYF. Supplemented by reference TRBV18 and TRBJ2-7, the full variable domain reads NAGVMQNPRHLVRRRGQEARLRCSPMKGHSHVYWYRQLPEEGLKFMVYLQKENIIDESGMPKERFSAEFPKEGPSILRIQQVVRGDSAAYFCASSGNSGQGYEQYFGPGTRLTVT.

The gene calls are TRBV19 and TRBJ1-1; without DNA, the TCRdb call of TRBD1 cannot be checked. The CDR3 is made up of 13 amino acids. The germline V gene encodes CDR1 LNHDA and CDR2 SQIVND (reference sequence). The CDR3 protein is CASSDRGGTEAFF.

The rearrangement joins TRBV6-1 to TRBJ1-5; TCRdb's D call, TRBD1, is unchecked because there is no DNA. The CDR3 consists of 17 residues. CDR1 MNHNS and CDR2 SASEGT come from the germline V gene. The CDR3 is CASSAGFDRVLRQPQHF.

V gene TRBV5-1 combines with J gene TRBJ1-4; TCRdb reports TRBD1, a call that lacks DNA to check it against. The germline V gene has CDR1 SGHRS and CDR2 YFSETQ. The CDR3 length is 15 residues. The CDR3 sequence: CASSGQGMANEKLFF.

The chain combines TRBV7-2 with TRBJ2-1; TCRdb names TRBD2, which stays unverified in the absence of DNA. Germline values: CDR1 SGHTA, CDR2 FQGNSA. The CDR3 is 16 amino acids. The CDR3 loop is CASSSRGLAGVYEQFF.

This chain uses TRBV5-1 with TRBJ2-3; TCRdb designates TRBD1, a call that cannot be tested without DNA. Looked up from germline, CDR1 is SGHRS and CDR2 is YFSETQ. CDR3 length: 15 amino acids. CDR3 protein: CASSPSGVSTDTQYF.

CDR3 in amino acids: CSARIGGPAFF. This chain joins TRBV20-1 and TRBJ1-1; lacking DNA, the TRBD1 call made by TCRdb goes unchecked. Germline CDR1 is DFQATT and CDR2 is SNEGSKA (reference sequence). This CDR3 has 11 residues.

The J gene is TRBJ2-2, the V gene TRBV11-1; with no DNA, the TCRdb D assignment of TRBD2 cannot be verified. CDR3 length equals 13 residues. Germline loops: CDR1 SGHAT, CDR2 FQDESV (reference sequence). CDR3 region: CASSLEAGGELFF.

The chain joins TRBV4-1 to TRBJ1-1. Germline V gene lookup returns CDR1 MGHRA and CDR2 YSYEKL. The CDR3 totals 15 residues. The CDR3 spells CASSPKIGENTEAFF.

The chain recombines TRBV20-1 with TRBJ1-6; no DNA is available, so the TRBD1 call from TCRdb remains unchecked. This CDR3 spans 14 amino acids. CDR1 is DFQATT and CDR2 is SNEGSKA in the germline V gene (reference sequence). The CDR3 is CSARVTVVNSPLHF.

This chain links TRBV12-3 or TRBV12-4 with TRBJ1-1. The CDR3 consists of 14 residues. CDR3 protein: CASKYRDRNTEAFF.

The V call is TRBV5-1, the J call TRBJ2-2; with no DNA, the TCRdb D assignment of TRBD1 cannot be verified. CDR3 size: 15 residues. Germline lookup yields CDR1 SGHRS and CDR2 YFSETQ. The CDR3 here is CASTLGGGRTGELFF.